This T cell receptor beta chain was sequenced for a study of CD8 T cells in Susac syndrome. Points from the study as a whole: There was no clonal expansion in the CD4+ T cell repertoires of Susac syndrome.

As concerns this clonotype: Antigen: not known.

RNA in amounts of about 0.45 to 1 ug was reverse transcribed with random hexamers. TCRdb processed the immunoSEQ multiplex PCR reads anew with MiXCR; each CDR3 protein has one entry. The sample shows roughly 80,000 distinct CDR3 sequences, 85% to 95% of them seen only once. Germline CDR1 SGHTA, CDR2 FQGTGA. This CDR3 has 15 residues. The V and J ends lost 2 bases and 4 bases, in that order; junction bases with no gene match: 7. The V call is TRBV7-3, the J call TRBJ1-1; 7 nucleotides align to TRBD1. Material: CD4+ T cells from PBMCs. The sequence derives from a human donor with Susac syndrome. In DNA, the CDR3 is TGTGCCAGCAGCTTAGCAGGGGGATTGGGCACTGAAGCTTTCTTT. This translates into CASSLAGGLGTEAFF.